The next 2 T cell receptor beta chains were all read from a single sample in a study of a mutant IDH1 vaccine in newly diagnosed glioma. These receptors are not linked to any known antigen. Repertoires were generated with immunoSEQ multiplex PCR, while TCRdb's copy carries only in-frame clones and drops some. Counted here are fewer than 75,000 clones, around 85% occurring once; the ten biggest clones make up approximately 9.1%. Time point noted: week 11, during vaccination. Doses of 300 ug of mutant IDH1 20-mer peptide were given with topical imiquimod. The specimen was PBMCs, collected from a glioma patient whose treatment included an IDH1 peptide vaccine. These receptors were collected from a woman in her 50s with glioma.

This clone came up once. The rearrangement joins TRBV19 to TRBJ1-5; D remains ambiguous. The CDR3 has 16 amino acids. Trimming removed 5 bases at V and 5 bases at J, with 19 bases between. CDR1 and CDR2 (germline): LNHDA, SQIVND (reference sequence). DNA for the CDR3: TGTGCCAGTAGTGGAATTACTGATTTGAGGGATCAGCCCCAGCATTTT. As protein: CASSGITDLRDQPQHF.

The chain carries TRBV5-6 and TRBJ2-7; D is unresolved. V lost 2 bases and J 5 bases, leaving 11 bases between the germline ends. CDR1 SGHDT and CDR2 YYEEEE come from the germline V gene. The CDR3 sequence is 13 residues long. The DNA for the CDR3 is TGTGCCAGCAGCTTAACAGTTCTCAACGAGCAGTACTTC. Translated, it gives CASSLTVLNEQYF.